A single sample is the source of the 8 T cell receptor beta chains below, sequenced in a study of shared clonotypes between healthy human individuals. TCRdb keeps only in-frame clones here, not all; method: immunoSEQ multiplex PCR. This table has roughly 510,000 clones, about three quarters appearing once. Sequences were obtained from PBMCs. These receptors all come from a woman aged 40 to 50 in good health. Some clones in this sample may be carry-over from other donors' samples.

This sequence joins TRBV30 and TRBJ1-5, with D tentatively TRBD1 (5 bases). Germline V gives CDR1 GTSNPN, CDR2 SVGIG (reference sequence). V lost 1 base, J lost 8 bases, and 12 bases lay in between. This CDR3 is built from 13 residues. CDR3 DNA sequence: TGTGCCTGGAGTGGGGGGGAACGGGAGCCCCAGCATTTT. Its protein product is CAWSGGEREPQHF. The full variable domain, completed using reference TRBV30 and TRBJ1-5, is SQTIHQWPATLVQPVGSPLSLECTVEGTSNPNLYWYRQAAGRGLQLLFYSVGIGQISSEVPQNLSASRPQDRQFILSSKKLLLSDSGFYLCAWSGGEREPQHFGDGTRLSIL.

CDR3 sequence reads: CASSLSWDYNYEQYF. For the CDR3, the DNA is TGTGCCAGCAGTTTATCTTGGGACTACAACTACGAGCAGTACTTC. V usage is TRBV27 and J usage is TRBJ2-7; TRBD2 matches 7 bases. Trimming took 0 bases from V and 3 from J; bases not matched to a gene: 5. The CDR3 extends over 15 amino acids. Germline CDR1 is MNHEY and CDR2 is SMNVEV (reference sequence).

V usage is TRBV5-6 and J usage is TRBJ2-5; 7 bases agree with TRBD1. The CDR3 covers 14 residues. V dropped 3 bases and J dropped 5; count of bases not matched to a gene: 7. CDR1 is SGHDT, CDR2 YYEEEE, per germline. The CDR3 DNA reads as TGTGCCAGCAGCTACACAGGGGTCGAGGAGACCCAGTACTTC. This gives the protein CASSYTGVEETQYF.

This sequence joins TRBV7-9 and TRBJ2-2; tentative D call: TRBD1 (5 bases). The CDR3 sequence is 13 residues long. Germline-derived CDR1 and CDR2 are SEHNR and FQNEAQ (reference sequence). Trimming removed 5 bases at V and 8 bases at J, with 12 bases between. CDR3 protein: CASSRVRGGELFF. DNA for the CDR3: TGTGCCAGCAGCCGCGTAAGGGGTGGGGAGCTGTTTTTT.

The rearrangement joins TRBV7-9 to TRBJ1-4, with 9 positions matching TRBD1. The trim removed 6 bases at V and 8 bases at J, leaving 13 bases unmatched. The germline V gene has CDR1 SEHNR and CDR2 FQNEAQ (reference sequence). The CDR3 totals 16 residues. CDR3 sequence reads: CASRSTGQGGEEKLFF. CDR3 nucleotides: TGTGCCAGCAGATCAACGGGACAGGGTGGAGAGGAAAAACTGTTTTTT.

CDR3: CASSSSSSYNEQFF. CDR3 sequence (DNA): TGTGCCAGCAGCTCCTCGAGCTCCTACAATGAGCAGTTCTTC. This sequence joins TRBV7-2 and TRBJ2-1; D remains unclear. Per the germline V gene, CDR1 is SGHTA and CDR2 is FQGNSA. The V and J ends lost 4 bases and 0 bases respectively, with 7 bases between them. CDR3 length: 14 amino acids.

With regard to this clone: The same CDR3 can be traced to other DNA sequences in this sample. The chain joins TRBV5-1 to TRBJ2-3; D is perhaps TRBD2 (5 bases). Between the trimmed V and J ends, which lost 1 base and 1 base, there was a span of 7 bases. Germline V lookup: CDR1 SGHRS, CDR2 YFSETQ. The CDR3 length is 14 residues. CDR3 DNA: TGCGCCAGCAGCTTGAGTAGCGGCACAGATACGCAGTATTTT. Its translation is CASSLSSGTDTQYF.

This clone showed up many times. The chain combines TRBV7-2 with TRBJ1-4; the D gene is possibly TRBD1 (6 bases). Germline loops: CDR1 SGHTA, CDR2 FQGNSA. V was clipped by 4 bases and J by 8 bases, with 17 bases between them. The CDR3 has 15 amino acids. The CDR3 loop reads CASSWKGGEGEKLFF. For the CDR3, the DNA is TGTGCCAGCAGCTGGAAAGGGGGGGAGGGAGAAAAACTGTTTTTT.